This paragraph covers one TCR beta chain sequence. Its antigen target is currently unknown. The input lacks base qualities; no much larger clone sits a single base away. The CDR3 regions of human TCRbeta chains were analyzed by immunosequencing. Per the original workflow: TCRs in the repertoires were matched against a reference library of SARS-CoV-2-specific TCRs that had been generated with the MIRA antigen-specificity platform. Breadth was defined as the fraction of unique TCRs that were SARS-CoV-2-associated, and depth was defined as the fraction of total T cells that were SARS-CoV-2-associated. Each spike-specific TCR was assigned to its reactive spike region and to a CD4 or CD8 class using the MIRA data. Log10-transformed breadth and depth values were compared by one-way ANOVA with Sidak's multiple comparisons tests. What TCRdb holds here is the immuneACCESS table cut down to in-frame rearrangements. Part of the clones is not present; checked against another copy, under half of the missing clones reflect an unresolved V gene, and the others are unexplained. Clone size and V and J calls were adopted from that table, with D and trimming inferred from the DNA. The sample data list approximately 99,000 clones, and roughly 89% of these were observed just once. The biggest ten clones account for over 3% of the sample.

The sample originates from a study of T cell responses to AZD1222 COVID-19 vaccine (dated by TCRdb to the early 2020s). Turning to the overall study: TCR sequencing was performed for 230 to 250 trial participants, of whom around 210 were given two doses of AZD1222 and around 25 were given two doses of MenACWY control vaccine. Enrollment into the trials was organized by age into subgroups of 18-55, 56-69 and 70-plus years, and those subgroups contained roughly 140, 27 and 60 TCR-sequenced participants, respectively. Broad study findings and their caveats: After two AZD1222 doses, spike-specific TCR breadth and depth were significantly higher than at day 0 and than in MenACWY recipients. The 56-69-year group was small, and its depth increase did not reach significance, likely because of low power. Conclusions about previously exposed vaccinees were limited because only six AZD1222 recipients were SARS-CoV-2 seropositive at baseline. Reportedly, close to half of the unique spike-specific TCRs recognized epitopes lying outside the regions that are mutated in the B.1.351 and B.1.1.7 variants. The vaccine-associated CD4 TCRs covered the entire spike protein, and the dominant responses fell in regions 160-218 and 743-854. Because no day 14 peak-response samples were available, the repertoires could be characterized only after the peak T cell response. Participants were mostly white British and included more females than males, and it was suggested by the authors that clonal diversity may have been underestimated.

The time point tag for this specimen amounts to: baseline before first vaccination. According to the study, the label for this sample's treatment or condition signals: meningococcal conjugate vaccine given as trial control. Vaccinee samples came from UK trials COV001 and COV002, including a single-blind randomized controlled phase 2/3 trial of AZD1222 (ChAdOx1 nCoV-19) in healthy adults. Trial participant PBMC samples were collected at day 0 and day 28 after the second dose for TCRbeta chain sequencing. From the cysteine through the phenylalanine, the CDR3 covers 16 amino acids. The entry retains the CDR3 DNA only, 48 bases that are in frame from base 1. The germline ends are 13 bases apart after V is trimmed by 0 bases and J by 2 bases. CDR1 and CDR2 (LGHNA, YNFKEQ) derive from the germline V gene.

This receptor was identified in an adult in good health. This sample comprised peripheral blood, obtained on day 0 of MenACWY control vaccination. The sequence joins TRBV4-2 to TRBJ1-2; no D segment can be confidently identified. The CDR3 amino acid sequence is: CASSQEMERANYGYTF. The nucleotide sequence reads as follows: TGTGCCAGCAGCCAAGAGATGGAGAGGGCCAACTATGGCTACACCTTC.